This is a list of T cell receptor beta chains from one sample in a study of cytomegalovirus exposure and HLA in healthy donors. Clones were read by immunoSEQ multiplex PCR, and TCRdb kept only the in-frame ones, dropping some. The table lists under 130,000 clones, 76% of them singletons. What was sequenced was PBMCs. All receptors come from a woman younger than 30 in good health and CMV-seropositive. CDR3s include the opening cysteine and the closing phenylalanine or tryptophan. Each record gives: CDR3 DNA, CDR3 protein, D gene, J gene, clone size, V gene. A D gene is named only where the DNA matches it firmly. For some rows the clone size is stated as once, few or many, or as a class when expanded; others skip it.

TGTGCCAGCACGGGACTAGCGGGAGGACAACCTTCCTACAATGAGCAGTTCTTC,CASTGLAGGQPSYNEQFF,TRBD2,TRBJ2-1,NA,TRBV28
TGTGCCAGCAGTTACTCGAACCAGGACAAACCCGAGCAGTACTTC,CASSYSNQDKPEQYF,NA,TRBJ2-7,NA,TRBV6-6
TGTGCCAGCAGCCACCACGGGTTCTTTAACTATGGCTACACCTTC,CASSHHGFFNYGYTF,NA,TRBJ1-2,once,TRBV7-9
TGTGCCAGCAGTTTAACCAGCGTCATGGCCGGGACTAGCGGGAGATTCGCGAACACCGGGGAGCTGTTTTTT,CASSLTSVMAGTSGRFANTGELFF,TRBD2,TRBJ2-2,NA,TRBV28
TGTGCCAGCAGTCCGGGACTAGCGGGATCCTACGAGCAGTACTTC,CASSPGLAGSYEQYF,TRBD2,TRBJ2-7,NA,TRBV28
TGCAGCGTTGCTTGGCGGGGTGGTGGGGCCAACGTCCTGACTTTC,CSVAWRGGGANVLTF,NA,TRBJ2-6,once,TRBV29-1
TGTGCCAGCTCACCCGCGGACAGGGGGCGAGGGGGCTACACCTTC,CASSPADRGRGGYTF,TRBD1,TRBJ1-2,NA,TRBV18
TGTGCCAGCAGTCTACAGCGGGAGCTCACAGATACGCAGTATTTT,CASSLQRELTDTQYF,TRBD2,TRBJ2-3,NA,TRBV28
TGTGCCAGCAGTTTACTTGAAAAACTGTTTTTT,CASSLLEKLFF,NA,TRBJ1-4,NA,TRBV28
TGTGCCAGCAGTTCCCCGCTACGACAGGGGTCCGGGGAGCTGTTTTTT,CASSSPLRQGSGELFF,TRBD1,TRBJ2-2,NA,TRBV27
TGTGCCAGCAGTGTGGCAGGGGAAGGCAATCAGCCCCAGCATTTT,CASSVAGEGNQPQHF,NA,TRBJ1-5,NA,TRBV2
TGTGCCAGCAGCTTAGTGGGGGCAGGAATCTACGAGCAGTACTTC,CASSLVGAGIYEQYF,NA,TRBJ2-7,NA,TRBV7-9
TGTGCCAGAAGCTTAGCAACTAGCGGGGCAACCTACGAGCAGTACTTC,CARSLATSGATYEQYF,NA,TRBJ2-7,NA,TRBV7-5
TGTGCCAGCAGTTACTTGGCTCTCAATGAGCAGTTCTTC,CASSYLALNEQFF,NA,TRBJ2-1,NA,TRBV6-6
TGTGCCAGCAGCCCCTTGGAGGGGCGAGGTTCACCCCTCCACTTT,CASSPLEGRGSPLHF,NA,TRBJ1-6,NA,TRBV9
TGTGCCAGCAGCTTAGGCCGCGCTGGCAATCAGCCCCAGCATTTT,CASSLGRAGNQPQHF,NA,TRBJ1-5,NA,TRBV7-8
TGTGCCAGAGAGACAGAGAACACCGGGGAGCTGTTTTTT,CARETENTGELFF,NA,TRBJ2-2,NA,TRBV7-9
TGTGCCAGCAGCTTGCGAGATCAGCCCCAGCATTTT,CASSLRDQPQHF,NA,TRBJ1-5,NA,TRBV5-6
TGCGCCAGCAGCTTGGAAGGGGGCGCGAATGAAAAACTGTTTTTT,CASSLEGGANEKLFF,TRBD1,TRBJ1-4,many,TRBV5-1
TGTGCCAGCGGGACAGGGGATACCTACGAGCAGTACTTC,CASGTGDTYEQYF,TRBD1,TRBJ2-7,NA,TRBV7-9
TGTGCCAGCAGCTTACGCCTTACAGGGGCAACTAATGAAAAACTGTTTTTT,CASSLRLTGATNEKLFF,TRBD1,TRBJ1-4,NA,TRBV7-9
TGTGCCATCAGTGAGTCATCAGGCTTGGACTCCTACGAGCAGTACTTC,CAISESSGLDSYEQYF,NA,TRBJ2-7,NA,TRBV10-3
TGCGCCAGCAGCCGGACGGAGGACAGTCCTTTGTACTTC,CASSRTEDSPLYF,NA,TRBJ2-4,few,TRBV4-3
TGTGCCAGCAGCTTAAATGTCGGGGGGCCGGACGAGCAGTACTTC,CASSLNVGGPDEQYF,NA,TRBJ2-7,NA,TRBV7-3
TGTGCCAAGGGTGGGACAGGACATATGCCGGTCTCTGGAAACACCATATATTTT,CAKGGTGHMPVSGNTIYF,TRBD1,TRBJ1-3,NA,TRBV7-9
TGTGCCAGCAGCCAAGGGTTCAGCAGGGCCAAATACAATGAGCAGTTCTTC,CASSQGFSRAKYNEQFF,NA,TRBJ2-1,once,TRBV4-2
TGTGCCTGGAGTGGGCGAGCGACAGGGGAATACTCTGGAAACACCATATATTTT,CAWSGRATGEYSGNTIYF,TRBD1,TRBJ1-3,NA,TRBV30
TGTGCCAGCAGTGAAGGACAGGGTGACAATCAGCCCCAGCATTTT,CASSEGQGDNQPQHF,TRBD1,TRBJ1-5,few,TRBV2
TGTGCCAGCAGCACAGGGAATATCATGAACACTGAAGCTTTCTTT,CASSTGNIMNTEAFF,NA,TRBJ1-1,NA,TRBV6-1
TGCGCCAGCAGCTTCTTGACAGGGTCAGGCGAAAAACTGTTTTTT,CASSFLTGSGEKLFF,TRBD1,TRBJ1-4,NA,TRBV5-1
TGTGCCAGCAGCTTAGGCCCGTGGGGGGGCGAACGGGGCTACACCTTC,CASSLGPWGGERGYTF,NA,TRBJ1-2,NA,TRBV7-9
TGTGCCATCAGTGAGGAGAGCACAGATACGCAGTATTTT,CAISEESTDTQYF,NA,TRBJ2-3,NA,TRBV10-3
TGTGCCAGCAGCGTAGCTGGCAGGGGGGACTATGGCTACACCTTC,CASSVAGRGDYGYTF,TRBD1,TRBJ1-2,NA,TRBV9
TGTGCCAGCAGCGGACAGCTTAGCTCTGGGGCCAACGTCCTGACTTTC,CASSGQLSSGANVLTF,NA,TRBJ2-6,NA,TRBV28
TGTGCCAGTAGTCGGACAGGAGCCAATCAGCCCCAGCATTTT,CASSRTGANQPQHF,TRBD1,TRBJ1-5,few,TRBV19
TGTGCCATCAGTGAGACGACCCGCCTACAGGGAGTGGATGGCTACACCTTC,CAISETTRLQGVDGYTF,NA,TRBJ1-2,NA,TRBV10-3
TGTGCCAGCAGTCCCCGGGGGGCCCGGATATCGGGCTACACCTTC,CASSPRGARISGYTF,NA,TRBJ1-2,NA,TRBV27
TGTGCCAGCAGACCCGACAGGGGACTCTACAATGAGCAGTTCTTC,CASRPDRGLYNEQFF,TRBD1,TRBJ2-1,NA,TRBV2
TGCGCCAGCAGCCAAGGGAGCGGGAGGGCGGCCGGGGAGCTGTTTTTT,CASSQGSGRAAGELFF,TRBD2,TRBJ2-2,NA,TRBV4-3
TGTGCCAGCAGCGTTAGCGGGGGGGCCCACAATGAGCAGTTCTTC,CASSVSGGAHNEQFF,TRBD2,TRBJ2-1,NA,TRBV9
TGTGCCAGCCCAAGTCACGGCACCTTC,CASPSHGTF,NA,TRBJ1-2,NA,TRBV11-2
TGTGCCAGCAACCCGGGACAGGGCTACGAGCAGTACTTC,CASNPGQGYEQYF,TRBD1,TRBJ2-7,NA,TRBV7-9
TGTGCCAGCAGTTATCAGGGGCGGCGTGAGCAGTTCTTC,CASSYQGRREQFF,NA,TRBJ2-1,NA,TRBV6-5
TGTGCCAGCATATCTCGGAGACAAGAGACCCAGTACTTC,CASISRRQETQYF,NA,TRBJ2-5,once,TRBV2
TGTGCCATCAGTCCCGGGACAGGGGTTGCAAATCAGCCCCAGCATTTT,CAISPGTGVANQPQHF,TRBD1,TRBJ1-5,NA,TRBV10-3
TGCGCCAGCGGTTCGGCGGGGGGGAATGAGCAGTTCTTC,CASGSAGGNEQFF,TRBD2,TRBJ2-1,once,TRBV10-1
TGTGCCAGCAGTCCCAGGGGGCCTTTAGGCGAGCAGTACTTC,CASSPRGPLGEQYF,TRBD1,TRBJ2-7,NA,TRBV6-1
TGTGCCAGCAGTTTAACTTACTCCTCTGGAAACACCATATATTTT,CASSLTYSSGNTIYF,NA,TRBJ1-3,few,TRBV27
TGTGCCAGCAGTTGGGGGCTTACTACTAGCGGGGGCGAGATCTTC,CASSWGLTTSGGEIF,TRBD2,TRBJ2-1,NA,TRBV27
TGTGCCAGCTCACCCCTGGGCGGGACAGATGAAGCTTTCTTT,CASSPLGGTDEAFF,TRBD1,TRBJ1-1,many,TRBV18
TGTGCCAGCAGTGAAGCGGGGGGGCAGGGACTAGCGCCCGGGGAGCTGTTTTTT,CASSEAGGQGLAPGELFF,TRBD2,TRBJ2-2,NA,TRBV2
TGTGCCAGCAGCCCCGGGGGAAGGCGGGGGGAGACCGGGGAGCTGTTTTTT,CASSPGGRRGETGELFF,TRBD2,TRBJ2-2,NA,TRBV13
TGCGCCAGCAGCCTGACTAGCGGGGGGGCGGATACGCAGTATTTT,CASSLTSGGADTQYF,TRBD2,TRBJ2-3,many,TRBV4-1
TGCGCCAGCAGCCAAGCGAGAGGAAACGCTTTCTTT,CASSQARGNAFF,NA,TRBJ1-1,few,TRBV4-3
TGTGCCAGTAGTCGACAGGGCACTTTTGAAGCTTTCTTT,CASSRQGTFEAFF,TRBD1,TRBJ1-1,NA,TRBV19